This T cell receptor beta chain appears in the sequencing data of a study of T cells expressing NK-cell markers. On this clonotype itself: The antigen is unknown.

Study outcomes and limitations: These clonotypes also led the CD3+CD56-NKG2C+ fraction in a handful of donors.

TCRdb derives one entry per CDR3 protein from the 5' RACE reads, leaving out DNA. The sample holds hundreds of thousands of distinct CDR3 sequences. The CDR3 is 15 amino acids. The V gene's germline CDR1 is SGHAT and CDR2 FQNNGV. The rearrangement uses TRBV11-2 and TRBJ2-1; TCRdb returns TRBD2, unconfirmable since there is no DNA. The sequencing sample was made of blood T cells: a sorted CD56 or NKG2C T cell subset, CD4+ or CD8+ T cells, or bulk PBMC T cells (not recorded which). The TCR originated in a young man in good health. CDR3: CASSPTGEGIVEQFF.